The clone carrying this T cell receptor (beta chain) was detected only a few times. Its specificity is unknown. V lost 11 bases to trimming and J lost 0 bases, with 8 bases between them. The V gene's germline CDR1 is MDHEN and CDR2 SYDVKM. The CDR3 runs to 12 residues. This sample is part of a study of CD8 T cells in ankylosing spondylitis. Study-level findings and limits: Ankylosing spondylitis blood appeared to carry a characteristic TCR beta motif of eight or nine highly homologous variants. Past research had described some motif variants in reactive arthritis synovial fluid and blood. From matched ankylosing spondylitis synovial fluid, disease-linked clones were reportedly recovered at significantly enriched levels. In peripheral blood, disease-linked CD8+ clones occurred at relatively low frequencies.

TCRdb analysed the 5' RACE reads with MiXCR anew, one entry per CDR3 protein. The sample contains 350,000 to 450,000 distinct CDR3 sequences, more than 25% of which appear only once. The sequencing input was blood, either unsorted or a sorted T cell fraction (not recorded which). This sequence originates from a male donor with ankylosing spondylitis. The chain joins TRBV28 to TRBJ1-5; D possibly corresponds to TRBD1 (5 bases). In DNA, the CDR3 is TGTGCCGGCCAGGGTAGCAATCAGCCCCAGCATTTT. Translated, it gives CAGQGSNQPQHF.